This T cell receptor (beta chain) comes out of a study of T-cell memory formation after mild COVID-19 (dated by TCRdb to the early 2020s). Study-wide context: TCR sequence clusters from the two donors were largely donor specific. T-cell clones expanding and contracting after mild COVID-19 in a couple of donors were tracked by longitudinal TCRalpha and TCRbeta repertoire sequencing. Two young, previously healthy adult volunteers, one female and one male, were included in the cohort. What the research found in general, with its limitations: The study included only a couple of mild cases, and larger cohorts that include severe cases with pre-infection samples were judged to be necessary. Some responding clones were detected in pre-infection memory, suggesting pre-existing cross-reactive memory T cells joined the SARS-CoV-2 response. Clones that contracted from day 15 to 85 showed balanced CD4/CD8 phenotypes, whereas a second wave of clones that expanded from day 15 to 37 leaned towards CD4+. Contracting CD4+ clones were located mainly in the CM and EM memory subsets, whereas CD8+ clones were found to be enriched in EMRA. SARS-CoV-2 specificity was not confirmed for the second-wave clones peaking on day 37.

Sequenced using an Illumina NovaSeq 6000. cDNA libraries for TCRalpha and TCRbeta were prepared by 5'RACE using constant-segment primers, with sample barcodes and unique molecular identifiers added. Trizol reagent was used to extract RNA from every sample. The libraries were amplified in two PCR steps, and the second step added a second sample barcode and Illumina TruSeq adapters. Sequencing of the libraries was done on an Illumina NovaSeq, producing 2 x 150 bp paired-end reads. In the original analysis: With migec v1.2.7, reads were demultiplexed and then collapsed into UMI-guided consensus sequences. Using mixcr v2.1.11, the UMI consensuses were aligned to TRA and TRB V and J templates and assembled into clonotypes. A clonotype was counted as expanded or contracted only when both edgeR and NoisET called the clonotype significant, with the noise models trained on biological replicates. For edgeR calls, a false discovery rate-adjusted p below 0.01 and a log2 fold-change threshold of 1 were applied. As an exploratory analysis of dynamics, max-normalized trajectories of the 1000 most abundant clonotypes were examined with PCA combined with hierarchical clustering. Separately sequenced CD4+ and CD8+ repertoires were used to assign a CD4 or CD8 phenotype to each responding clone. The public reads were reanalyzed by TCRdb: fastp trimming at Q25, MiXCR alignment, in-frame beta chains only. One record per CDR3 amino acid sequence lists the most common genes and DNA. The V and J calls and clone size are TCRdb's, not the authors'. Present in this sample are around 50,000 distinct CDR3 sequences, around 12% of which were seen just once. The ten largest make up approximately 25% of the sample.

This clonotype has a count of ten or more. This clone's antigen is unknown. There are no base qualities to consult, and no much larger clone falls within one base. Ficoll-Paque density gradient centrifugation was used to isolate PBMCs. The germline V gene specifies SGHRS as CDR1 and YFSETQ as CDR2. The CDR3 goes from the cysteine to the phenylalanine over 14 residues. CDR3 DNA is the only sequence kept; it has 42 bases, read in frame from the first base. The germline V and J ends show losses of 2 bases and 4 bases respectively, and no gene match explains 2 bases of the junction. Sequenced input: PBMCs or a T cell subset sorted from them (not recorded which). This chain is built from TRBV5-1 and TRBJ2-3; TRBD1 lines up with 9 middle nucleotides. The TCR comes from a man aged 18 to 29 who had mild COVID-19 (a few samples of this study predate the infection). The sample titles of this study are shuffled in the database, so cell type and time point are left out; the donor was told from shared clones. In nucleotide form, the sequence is TGCGCCAGCAGCTTAAGACAGGGGGCAGATACGCAGTATTTT. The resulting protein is CASSLRQGADTQYF.